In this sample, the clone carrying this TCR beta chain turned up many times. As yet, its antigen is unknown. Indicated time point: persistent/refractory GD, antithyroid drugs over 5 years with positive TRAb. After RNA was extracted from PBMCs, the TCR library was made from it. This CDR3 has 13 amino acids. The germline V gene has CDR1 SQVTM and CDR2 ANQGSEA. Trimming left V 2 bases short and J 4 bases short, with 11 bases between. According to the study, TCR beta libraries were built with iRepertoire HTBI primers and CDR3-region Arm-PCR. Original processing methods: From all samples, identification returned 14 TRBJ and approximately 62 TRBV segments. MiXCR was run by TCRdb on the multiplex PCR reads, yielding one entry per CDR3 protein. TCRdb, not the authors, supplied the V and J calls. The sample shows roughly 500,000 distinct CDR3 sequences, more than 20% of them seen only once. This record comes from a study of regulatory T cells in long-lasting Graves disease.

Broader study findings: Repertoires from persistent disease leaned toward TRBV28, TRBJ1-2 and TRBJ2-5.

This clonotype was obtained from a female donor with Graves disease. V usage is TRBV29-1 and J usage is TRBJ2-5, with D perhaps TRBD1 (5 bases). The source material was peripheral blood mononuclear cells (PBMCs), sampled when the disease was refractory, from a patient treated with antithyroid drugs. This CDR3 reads CSVEQGAGETQYF. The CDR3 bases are TGCAGCGTTGAACAAGGGGCCGGAGAGACCCAGTACTTC.